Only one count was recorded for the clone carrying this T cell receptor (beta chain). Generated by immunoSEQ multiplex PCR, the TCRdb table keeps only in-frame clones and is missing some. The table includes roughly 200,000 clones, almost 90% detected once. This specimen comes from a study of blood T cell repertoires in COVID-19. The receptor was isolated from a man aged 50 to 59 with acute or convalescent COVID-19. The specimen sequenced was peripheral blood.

CDR3 region: CSARQTPDTQYF. The CDR3 DNA follows: TGCAGCGCGAGACAGACTCCAGATACGCAGTATTTT. V is TRBV29-1 and J is TRBJ2-3, with D tentatively TRBD1 (5 bases). CDR1 and CDR2 from the germline V gene are SQVTM and ANQGSEA. The CDR3 is made up of 12 amino acids. V lost 7 bases to trimming and J lost 4 bases, with 12 bases between them.